The T cell receptor beta chain described here comes from a study of cytomegalovirus exposure and HLA in healthy donors. Study results and caveats: Subsequent analysis showed first-cohort TCR clusters tending to co-occur in more than 90 validation repertoires. Most observed TCR sequences were rare, whereas some public TCRs were detected in many donors. A list of more than 150 TCR beta chains associated with cytomegalovirus was given.

The CDR3 runs 15 residues. CDR1 and CDR2 (germline): SGHTS, YDEGEE. Donors were drawn from the approximately 120-subject validation cohort, separate from the roughly 700-subject first cohort. Assay: immunoSEQ multiplex PCR; the TCRdb copy retains only in-frame clones and omits some. The profile shows 200,000 to 300,000 clones, 70% to 90% of them singletons. Regarding this clone: Its cognate antigen is unknown. Its ends do not fully match the called genes, so a read error is possible.

The material sequenced was PBMCs. The chain recombines TRBV5-8 with TRBJ2-3; 8 positions agree with TRBD2. This clonotype was obtained from a woman under 40 in good health and CMV-seropositive. The CDR3 coding sequence is TGTGCCAGCACCTTGGCTAGCGGGAGCACAGATACGCAGTATTTT. Amino acids: CASTLASGSTDTQYF.